Sequencing of this T cell receptor (beta chain) was carried out in a study of cytomegalovirus exposure and HLA in healthy donors. V lost 1 base and J 3 bases, leaving 7 bases between the germline ends. CDR3 length: 14 amino acids. Germline V CDR1 and CDR2: LNHNV, YYDKDF (reference sequence). Remarks on this clone: Antigen unknown.

The study's findings and limits: A prior analysis recorded that most TCR beta V segments were productive about 87% or about 30% of the time. Analysis was carried out at a later point, and it linked a missense DCLRE1C variant to TCR beta V- and J-gene trimming. Reports showed the classifier diagnosing cytomegalovirus status with high specificity and sensitivity.

Those who donated were healthy bone marrow donors. The primer mix had 60 Vbeta and 13 Jbeta primers. This table comes from immunoSEQ multiplex PCR, and its TCRdb copy is limited to in-frame clones, with some not included. The table shows fewer than 200,000 clones, with around 86% occurring only once. The chain uses TRBV15 and TRBJ1-5; D is perhaps TRBD1 (5 bases). Specimen: PBMCs. The clonotype was recovered from a girl aged 2 to 9 in good health and CMV-seropositive. CDR3 protein: CATSRAGSNQPQHF. For the CDR3, the DNA is TGTGCCACCAGCAGAGCAGGGTCCAATCAGCCCCAGCATTTT.